This T cell receptor beta chain was sequenced in a study of response to subunit inactivated influenza vaccine. This clonotype has ten or more counts. Per germline, CDR1 WSHSY and CDR2 SAAADI. The junction had 7 bases not matched to a gene; V was cut back by 6 bases and J by 4 bases. The CDR3 runs 17 residues. TCRdb reprocessed the RT-PCR reads with MiXCR, giving one entry per CDR3 protein. The table has some 540,000 distinct CDR3 sequences, roughly 25% seen once. These data were likewise used in another study, on T cells expressing NK-cell markers. That source reports: Template switching by 5'RACE with UMIs generated the TCR beta cDNA.

This material consisted of CD4+ T cells sorted from PBMCs, taken roughly 12 days after vaccination. The V gene is TRBV10-2, the J gene TRBJ2-2, with 14 bases matching TRBD2. This TCR derives from a man aged 45-65 years who received an inactivated influenza vaccine. The CDR3 loop reads CASRETSGRVPTGELFF. The CDR3 region has the DNA TGCGCCAGCAGGGAGACTAGCGGGAGGGTGCCCACCGGGGAGCTGTTTTTT.